These 23 T cell receptor beta chains came from one sample sequenced in a study of glioma-infiltrating T cells. Using RNA template, CDR3s of TCR alpha and beta were amplified with iRepertoire arm-PCR. TCRdb recomputed calls from the multiplex PCR reads with MiXCR, one row per CDR3 protein. The sample holds 45,000 or so distinct CDR3 sequences, about 22% seen once. The sequenced material came from glioma tissue, nonneoplastic brain tissue, or PBMCs (not recorded which). These receptors were taken from a human donor with low-grade glioma or glioblastoma, undergoing nonglioma brain surgery, or in good health (not recorded which).

This clonotype was seen many times. V is TRBV4-2 and J is TRBJ1-3; D uncertain. The CDR3 consists of 16 residues. The germline V gene encodes CDR1 LGHNA and CDR2 YNFKEQ. V lost 1 base, J lost 2 bases, and 12 bases lay in between. CDR3 sequence reads: CASSQAPNDAGNTIYF. CDR3 sequence (DNA): TGTGCCAGCAGCCAAGCCCCCAACGATGCTGGAAACACCATATATTTT.

This clonotype was picked up many times. The chain links TRBV2 to TRBJ2-7, with no clear D. V lost 7 bases, J lost 2 bases, and 15 bases lay in between. There are 14 residues in the CDR3. Germline CDR1 SNHLY, CDR2 FYNNEI. CDR3 sequence (DNA): TGTGCCAGCATTACCGTAGACCCAGCCTACGAGCAGTACGTC. This sequence encodes CASITVDPAYEQYV.

This clonotype has at least ten counts. The CDR3 reads CASSLGESSYEQYF. The CDR3 DNA sequence: TGTGCCAGCTCCCTAGGGGAGAGCTCCTACGAGCAGTACTTC. The chain carries TRBV18 and TRBJ2-7; D may match TRBD1 or TRBD2 (5 bases each). Germline-derived CDR1 and CDR2 are KGHSH and LQKENI. V lost 6 bases and J 0 bases, leaving 12 bases between the germline ends. The CDR3 spans 14 residues.

The sample holds a few counts of this clonotype. The J gene is TRBJ2-1, the V gene TRBV2; 7 bases align to TRBD1. Unmatched junction bases numbered 7, after V lost 6 bases and J lost 5 bases. Per germline, CDR1 SNHLY and CDR2 FYNNEI. This CDR3 has 14 amino acids. The CDR3 region has the DNA TGTGCCAGCAGGGATGGAGACAGGGACAATGAGCAGTTCTTC. This gives the protein CASRDGDRDNEQFF.

This clonotype was counted at least ten times. The chain couples TRBV28 to TRBJ1-4, with D unclear. This CDR3 is built from 13 residues. The germline V gene has CDR1 MDHEN and CDR2 SYDVKM. Trimming removed 5 bases from V and 8 bases from J, with 12 bases in between. As DNA, the CDR3 is TGTGCCAGCAGTCGCAGTGGGCCGGAAAAACTGTTTTTT. The encoded protein is CASSRSGPEKLFF.

A remark on this clonotype: Given a much more abundant clone one base away, this may be a read error. This rearrangement joins TRBV19 to TRBJ2-2; 9 nucleotides line up with TRBD2. CDR3 length: 15 amino acids. Germline CDR1 LNHDA, CDR2 SQIVND (reference sequence). J gave up 3 bases and V 7 bases, and 6 bases lay outside the gene matches. The CDR3 sequence is CASTSRTSDTGELFF. CDR3 bases: TGTGCCAGTACCTCTCGGACTAGCGACACCGGGGAGCTGTTTTTT. Filled out from reference TRBV19 and TRBJ2-2, the complete variable domain reads DGGITQSPKYLFRKEGQNVTLSCEQNLNHDAMYWYRQDPGQGLRLIYYSQIVNDFQKGDIAEGYSVSREKKESFPLTVTSAQKNPTAFYLCASTSRTSDTGELFFGEGSRLTVL.

This clonotype was found many times. The rearrangement uses TRBV5-8 and TRBJ1-2, with D uncertain. CDR1 and CDR2 (germline): SGHTS, YDEGEE. The CDR3 has 13 amino acids. V lost 4 bases and J lost 2, with 9 bases in between. The CDR3 loop reads CASSPDTNYGYTF. CDR3 coding DNA: TGTGCCAGCAGCCCAGACACAAACTATGGCTACACCTTC.

This clonotype was seen repeatedly, ten times or more. The CDR3 region is CSVSETGGGSNQPQHF. The CDR3 region has the DNA TGCAGCGTTAGTGAGACAGGGGGTGGCTCTAATCAGCCCCAGCATTTT. The chain couples TRBV29-1 to TRBJ1-5, with TRBD1 matching 9 bases. The J segment lost 4 bases and the V segment lost 5 bases, leaving 12 bases of the junction unmatched. This CDR3 comprises 16 residues. In germline, CDR1 is SQVTM, CDR2 ANQGSEA. Full variable domain (remainder filled in from reference TRBV29-1 and TRBJ1-5): SAVISQKPSRDICQRGTSLTIQCQVDSQVTMMFWYRQQPGQSLTLIATANQGSEATYESGFVIDKFPISRPNLTFSTLTVSNMSPEDSSIYLCSVSETGGGSNQPQHFGDGTRLSIL.

This clonotype was counted many times. The chain links TRBV12-3 or TRBV12-4 to TRBJ1-2; D ambiguous. Trimming stripped 5 bases from V and 9 bases from J, with 7 bases between. This CDR3 is built from 10 residues. The CDR3 DNA reads as TGTGCCAGCAGTCAGGAAAGCTACACCTTC. Translation: CASSQESYTF.

There are many counts of this clonotype. V and J are TRBV27 and TRBJ1-5; D gene unclear. Germline CDR1 and CDR2: MNHEY and SMNVEV (reference sequence). V was trimmed by 2 bases and J by 4 bases, leaving 3 bases between them. The CDR3 is 12 residues long. The CDR3, as DNA: TGTGCCAGCAGTTTACTTAATCAGCCCCAGCATTTT. It translates to CASSLLNQPQHF.

This clonotype was counted ten times or more. The rearrangement uses TRBV20-1 and TRBJ2-7; the D gene is possibly TRBD2 (5 bases). Germline CDR1 and CDR2: DFQATT and SNEGSKA (reference sequence). This CDR3 is built from 15 residues. Between the trimmed V and J ends, which lost 0 bases and 2 bases, there was a span of 14 bases. The CDR3 nucleotides are TGCAGTGCTAGAGAGGTGGGAGATAGCACCTACGAGCAGTACTTC. Translated: CSAREVGDSTYEQYF.

This clonotype was seen ten or more times. The chain recombines TRBV9 with TRBJ2-3; D is undetermined. Germline V CDR1 and CDR2: SGDLS, YYNGEE. Trimming removed 2 bases at V and 6 bases at J, with 4 bases between. This CDR3 has 11 amino acids. The CDR3 sequence: CASSVGDTQYF. CDR3 nucleotide sequence: TGTGCCAGCAGCGTCGGCGATACGCAGTATTTT.

This clonotype was observed a few times. This chain connects TRBV7-9 to TRBJ2-7; maybe TRBD1 (6 bases). Trimming took off 5 bases at V and 6 bases at J, with 14 bases between the two ends. This CDR3 contains 13 residues. Germline CDR1 reads SEHNR; CDR2 reads FQNEAQ (reference sequence). CDR3 coding DNA: TGTGCCAGCAGCGTCTTGACAGGCAGCGAGCAGTACTTC. As protein: CASSVLTGSEQYF.

This clonotype has a count of ten or more. This rearrangement joins TRBV7-3 to TRBJ2-1; possible D gene TRBD1, 5 bases. Germline V gives CDR1 SGHTA, CDR2 FQGTGA. This CDR3 is built from 12 residues. V was shortened by 5 bases and J by 7 bases, with 9 bases between the two germline ends. The CDR3 loop reads CASSLNRNEQFF. As DNA, the CDR3 is TGTGCCAGCAGCCTGAACAGGAATGAGCAGTTCTTC.

This clonotype was picked up many times. J is TRBJ1-1 and V is TRBV19; TRBD1 is a possible D gene (5 bases). Trimming took off 4 bases at V and 0 bases at J, with 18 bases between the two ends. The CDR3 runs 17 residues. Looked up from germline, CDR1 is LNHDA and CDR2 is SQIVND (reference sequence). CDR3 loop: CASSTRQLQPMNTEAFF. The CDR3 nucleotides read TGTGCCAGTAGTACGAGACAGCTCCAACCGATGAACACTGAAGCTTTCTTT.

This clonotype was recorded at least ten times. J is TRBJ2-5 and V is TRBV6-6, with 11 bases lining up with TRBD2. Germline V lookup: CDR1 MNHNY, CDR2 SVGAGI (reference sequence). V lost 1 base and J lost 1; bases outside the gene matches: 2. CDR3 length: 16 amino acids. CDR3 loop: CASSYFGTSGQETQYF. In nucleotides, the CDR3 is TGTGCCAGCAGTTACTTTGGGACTAGCGGCCAAGAGACCCAGTACTTC.

This clonotype was observed at least ten times. The chain links TRBV3-1 to TRBJ2-3; 10 bases match TRBD2. Trimming at V came to 5 bases and at J to 8 bases, leaving 13 bases not matched to a gene. The germline CDR1 and CDR2 sequences are LGHDT and YNNKEL (reference sequence). The CDR3 is 16 residues long. CDR3 in DNA: TGTGCCAGCAGCGACCCCTGGAGCGGGGGGGCTGCTACGCAGTATTTT. Translated: CASSDPWSGGAATQYF.

There are many counts of this clonotype. V gene TRBV2 combines with J gene TRBJ1-1, with no clear D. The V gene's germline CDR1 is SNHLY and CDR2 FYNNEI. Trimming cost V 8 bases and J 4 bases, with 11 bases left between them. There are 12 residues in the CDR3. In DNA, the CDR3 is TGTGCCAGCGGCTTGGGGATCACTGAAGCTTTCTTT. Amino acids: CASGLGITEAFF.

This clonotype occurred once. One junction end disagrees with the germline gene, perhaps due to a read error. V gene TRBV30 combines with J gene TRBJ2-1; D not resolved. The CDR3 extends over 12 amino acids. The germline gives CDR1 GTSNPN, CDR2 SVGIG (reference sequence). In nucleotides, the CDR3 is TGTGCCTGGAGTGCCCTCCACAATGAGAAGTTCTTC. It specifies CAWSALHNEKFF.

The genes are TRBV7-9 and TRBJ2-7; D is unclear. V shed 8 bases and J shed 0 bases, with 11 bases lying between them. The CDR3 length is 13 residues. CDR1 and CDR2 (germline): SEHNR, FQNEAQ (reference sequence). The CDR3 nucleotides read TGTGCCAGCGCACCTGAGCCCTCCTACGAGCAGTACTTC. Translating gives CASAPEPSYEQYF.

This clonotype was recorded many times. The rearrangement joins TRBV28 to TRBJ2-6; D ambiguous. Germline values: CDR1 MDHEN, CDR2 SYDVKM. The V and J ends lost 2 bases and 0 bases respectively, with 5 bases between them. The CDR3 loop spans 15 amino acids. The CDR3 DNA is TGTGCCAGCAGTTTACCGACCTCTGGGGCCAACGTCCTGACTTTC. This sequence encodes CASSLPTSGANVLTF.

This clonotype appeared a single time. In DNA, the CDR3 is TGTGCCCGCATTTTCTGGACTAGCGGGAGCCTCACCAATGAGCAGTTCTTC. Protein sequence: CARIFWTSGSLTNEQFF. The chain couples TRBV27 to TRBJ2-1; 13 bases line up with TRBD2. CDR3 size: 17 residues. The V and J ends lost 11 bases and 6 bases, in that order; junction bases with no gene match: 16. Per germline, CDR1 MNHEY and CDR2 SMNVEV (reference sequence).

Notes on this clonotype: A much larger clonotype is one base distant, so this may be a read error. The chain combines TRBV29-1 with TRBJ1-3; a possible D gene is TRBD1 (5 bases). V lost 3 bases, J lost 8 bases, and 14 bases lay in between. CDR1 is SQVTM, CDR2 ANQGSEA, per germline. The CDR3 is 13 residues long. As DNA, the CDR3 is TGCAGCGTTGAGGGGGACGGCGGAGACACCATATATTTT. It yields the protein CSVEGDGGDTIYF.